This TCR beta chain was documented in a study of esophageal squamous cell carcinoma under preoperative chemotherapy (dated by TCRdb to 2016 to 2019). For the wider study: TCR repertoires were profiled in both peripheral blood T cells and tumor-infiltrating lymphocytes. Repertoires from samples collected before paclitaxel-nedaplatin therapy were compared with repertoires from samples collected after the therapy. The effects of paclitaxel-nedaplatin chemotherapy on T-cell receptor repertoires in patients with esophageal squamous cell carcinoma were assessed. About 5 patients with primary esophageal squamous cell carcinoma made up the cohort.

CDR1 and CDR2 were assigned from the germline V gene as SGHVS and FNYEAQ. Measured from the cysteine to the phenylalanine, the CDR3 is 14 residues long. Only the CDR3 part of the read is kept: 42 bases, read in frame from the first base. The sample's time point, from its label and the paper: after preoperative PTX-NDP chemotherapy. Paclitaxel-nedaplatin was administered to patients as preoperative chemotherapy before surgery. Libraries came from PCR. Reads for this sample came from a HiSeq X Ten. High-throughput sequencing was used to characterize the TCR repertoires. TCRdb passed the public sequencing reads through fastp at Q25 and MiXCR, retaining productive beta sequences. Rows with one shared CDR3 protein collapse into an entry with the most common genes and DNA. This sample gives approximately 10,000 distinct CDR3 sequences in total; about 51% of them show up just once. Approximately 15% of the sample lies in the top ten.

Findings and caveats that apply to the study as a whole: The cohort was small, with only 5 or 6 patients with esophageal squamous cell carcinoma analyzed. After chemotherapy, TCR diversity rose significantly in peripheral T cells, but this increase was not seen in tumor-infiltrating lymphocytes. Clonotype frequencies shifted immediately and substantially under paclitaxel-nedaplatin therapy, and abundant clones were more likely to contract than to amplify. Post-treatment tumor-infiltrating lymphocytes appeared partly derived from peripheral T cells migrating into the tumor, not solely from local clonal changes.

With regard to this clonotype: Its specific antigen is unknown. Base qualities are not at hand, and no much larger clone is one base apart.

This TCR derives from a human donor with esophageal squamous cell carcinoma. The donor label of this sample is uncertain. This material was obtained from a patient given preoperative chemotherapy. Recombination linked TRBV7-6 to TRBJ2-3; TRBD2 aligns with 7 central bases. The nucleotide sequence is TGTGCGGGCAGCGGGGAGCGTGGCACAGATACGCAGTATTTT. Its coded protein is CAGSGERGTDTQYF.